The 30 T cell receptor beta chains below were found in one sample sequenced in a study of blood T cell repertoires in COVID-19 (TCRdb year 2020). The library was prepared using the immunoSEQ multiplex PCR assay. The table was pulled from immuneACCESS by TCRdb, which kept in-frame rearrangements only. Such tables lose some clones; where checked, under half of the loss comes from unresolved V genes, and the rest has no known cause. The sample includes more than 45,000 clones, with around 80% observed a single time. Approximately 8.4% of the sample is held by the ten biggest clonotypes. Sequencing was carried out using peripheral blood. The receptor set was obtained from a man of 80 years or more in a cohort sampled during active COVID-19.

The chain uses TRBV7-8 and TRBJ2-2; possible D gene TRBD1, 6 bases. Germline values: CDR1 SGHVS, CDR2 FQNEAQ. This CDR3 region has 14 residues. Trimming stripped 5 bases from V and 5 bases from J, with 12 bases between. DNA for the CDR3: TGTGCCAGCAGCCGTGCCAGGGGAACCGGGGAGCTGTTTTTT. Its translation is CASSRARGTGELFF.

This CDR3 is CASRRTEGNSPLHF. Here the CDR3 DNA reads TGTGCCAGCAGGCGGACAGAAGGTAATTCACCCCTCCACTTT. The J gene is TRBJ1-6, the V gene TRBV6-6, with a tentative D call TRBD1 (6 bases). Germline CDR1 reads MNHNY; CDR2 reads SVGAGI (reference sequence). The V and J ends lost 6 bases and 6 bases respectively, with 12 bases between them. The length of the CDR3 is 14 residues.

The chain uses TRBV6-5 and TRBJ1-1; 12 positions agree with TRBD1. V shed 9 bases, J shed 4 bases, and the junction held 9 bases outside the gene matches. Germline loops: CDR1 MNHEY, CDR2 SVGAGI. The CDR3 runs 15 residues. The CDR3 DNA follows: TGTGCCAGTAAGTCGGGACAGGGGGCGGGCACTGAAGCTTTCTTT. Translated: CASKSGQGAGTEAFF.

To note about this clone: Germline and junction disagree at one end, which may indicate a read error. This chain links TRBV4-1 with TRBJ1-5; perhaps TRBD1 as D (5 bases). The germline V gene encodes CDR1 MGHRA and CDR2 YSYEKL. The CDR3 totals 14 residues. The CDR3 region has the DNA TGCGCCAGCAACCAACAGGAAACCAATCAGCCCCAGCATTTT. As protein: CASNQQETNQPQHF.

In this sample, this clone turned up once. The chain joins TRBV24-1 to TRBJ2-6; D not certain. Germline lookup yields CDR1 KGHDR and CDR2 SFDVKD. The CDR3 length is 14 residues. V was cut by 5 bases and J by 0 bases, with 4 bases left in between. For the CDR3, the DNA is TGTGCCACCAGTGCCGTCTCTGGGGCCAACGTCCTGACTTTC. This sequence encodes CATSAVSGANVLTF.

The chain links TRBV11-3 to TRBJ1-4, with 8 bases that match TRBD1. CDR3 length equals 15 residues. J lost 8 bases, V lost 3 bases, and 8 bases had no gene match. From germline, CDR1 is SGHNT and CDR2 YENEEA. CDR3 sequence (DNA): TGTGCCAGCAGCTTGAACAGGGGGGCGGCAGAAAAACTGTTTTTT. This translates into CASSLNRGAAEKLFF. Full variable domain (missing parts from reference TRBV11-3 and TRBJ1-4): EAGVVQSPRYKIIEKKQPVAFWCNPISGHNTLYWYLQNLGQGPELLIRYENEEAVDDSQLPKDRFSAERLKGVDSTLKIQPAELGDSAVYLCASSLNRGAAEKLFFGSGTQLSVL.

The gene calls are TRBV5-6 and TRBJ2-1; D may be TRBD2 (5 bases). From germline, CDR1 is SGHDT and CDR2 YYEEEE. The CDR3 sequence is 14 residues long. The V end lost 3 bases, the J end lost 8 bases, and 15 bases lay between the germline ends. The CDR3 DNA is TGTGCCAGCAGCTCCCCGGGATATTGGGATGAGCAGTTCTTC. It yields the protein CASSSPGYWDEQFF.

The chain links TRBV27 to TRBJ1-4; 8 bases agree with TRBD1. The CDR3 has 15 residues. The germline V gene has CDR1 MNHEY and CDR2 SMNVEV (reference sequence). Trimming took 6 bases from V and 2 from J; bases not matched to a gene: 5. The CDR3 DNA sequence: TGTGCCAGCAGCCAGGGGGCAGGTACTAATGAAAAACTGTTTTTT. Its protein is CASSQGAGTNEKLFF.

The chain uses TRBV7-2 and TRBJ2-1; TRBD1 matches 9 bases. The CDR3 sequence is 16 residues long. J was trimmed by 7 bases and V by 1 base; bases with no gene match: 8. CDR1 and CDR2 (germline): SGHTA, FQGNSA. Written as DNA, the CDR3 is TGTGCCAGCAGCTTAGTTCAGGGACAGGGAGGGAATGAGCAGTTCTTC. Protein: CASSLVQGQGGNEQFF. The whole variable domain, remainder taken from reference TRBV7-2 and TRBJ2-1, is GAGVSQSPSNKVTEKGKDVELRCDPISGHTALYWYRQSLGQGLEFLIYFQGNSAPDKSGLPSDRFSAERTGGSVSTLTIQRTQQEDSAVYLCASSLVQGQGGNEQFFGPGTRLTVL.

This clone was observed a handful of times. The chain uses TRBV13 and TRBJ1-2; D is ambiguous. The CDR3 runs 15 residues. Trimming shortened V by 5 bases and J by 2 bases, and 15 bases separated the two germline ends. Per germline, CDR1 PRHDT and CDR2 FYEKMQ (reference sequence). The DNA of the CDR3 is TGTGCCAGCAGCCGAACCCGGCGGGAGAACTATGGCTACACCTTC. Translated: CASSRTRRENYGYTF.

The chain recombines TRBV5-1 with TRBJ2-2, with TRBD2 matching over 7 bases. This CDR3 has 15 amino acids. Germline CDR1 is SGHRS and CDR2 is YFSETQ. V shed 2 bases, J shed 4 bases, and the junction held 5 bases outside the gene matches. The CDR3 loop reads CASSLAGSGTGELFF. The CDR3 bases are TGCGCCAGCAGCTTAGCGGGGTCAGGCACCGGGGAGCTGTTTTTT.

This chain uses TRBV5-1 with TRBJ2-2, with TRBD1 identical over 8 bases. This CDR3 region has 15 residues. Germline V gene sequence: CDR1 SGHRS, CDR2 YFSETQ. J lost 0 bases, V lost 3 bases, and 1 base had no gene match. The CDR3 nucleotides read TGCGCCAGCAGCTCGGGACAGGCGAACACCGGGGAGCTGTTTTTT. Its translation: CASSSGQANTGELFF.

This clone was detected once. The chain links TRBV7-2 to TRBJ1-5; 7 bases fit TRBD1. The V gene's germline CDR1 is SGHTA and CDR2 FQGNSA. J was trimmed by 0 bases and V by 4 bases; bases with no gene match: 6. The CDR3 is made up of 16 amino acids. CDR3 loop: CASSSRDRYSNQPQHF. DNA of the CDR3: TGTGCCAGCAGCTCCCGGGACAGATATAGCAATCAGCCCCAGCATTTT.

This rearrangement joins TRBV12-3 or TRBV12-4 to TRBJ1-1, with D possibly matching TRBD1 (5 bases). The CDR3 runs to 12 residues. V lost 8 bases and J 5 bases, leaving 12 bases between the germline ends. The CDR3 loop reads CASLEGRTEAFF. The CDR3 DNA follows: TGTGCCAGCTTGGAGGGGAGGACTGAAGCTTTCTTT.

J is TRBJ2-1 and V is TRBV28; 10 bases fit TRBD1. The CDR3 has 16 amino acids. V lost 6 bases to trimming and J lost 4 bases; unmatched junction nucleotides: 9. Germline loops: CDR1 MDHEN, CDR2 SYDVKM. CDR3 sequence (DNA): TGTGCCAGCAGACCGGGAGGGACAGGGGCGTACAATGAGCAGTTCTTC. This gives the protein CASRPGGTGAYNEQFF.

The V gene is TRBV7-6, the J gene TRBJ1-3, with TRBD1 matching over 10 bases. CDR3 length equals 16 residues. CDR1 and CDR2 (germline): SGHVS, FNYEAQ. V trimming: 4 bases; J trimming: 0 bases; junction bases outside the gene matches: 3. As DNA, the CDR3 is TGTGCCAGCAGCTATGGGACAGGGGCCTCTGGAAACACCATATATTTT. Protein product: CASSYGTGASGNTIYF.

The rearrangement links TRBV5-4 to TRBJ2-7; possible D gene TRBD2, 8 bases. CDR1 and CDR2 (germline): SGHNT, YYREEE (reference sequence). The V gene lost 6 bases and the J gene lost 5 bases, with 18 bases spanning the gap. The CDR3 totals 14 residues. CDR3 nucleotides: TGTGCCAGCACCCCGGGAGGGGGCGTCGACGAGCAGTACTTC. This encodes CASTPGGGVDEQYF.

CDR3 in DNA: TGTGCCAGCAGTTTCCTGGGGGCTGCGGGGGAAAATGAGCAGTTCTTC. It codes for CASSFLGAAGENEQFF. The chain carries TRBV28 and TRBJ2-1; perhaps TRBD2 as D (7 bases). Germline CDR1 MDHEN, CDR2 SYDVKM. The length of the CDR3 is 16 residues. V was trimmed by 3 bases and J by 7 bases, leaving 19 bases between them.

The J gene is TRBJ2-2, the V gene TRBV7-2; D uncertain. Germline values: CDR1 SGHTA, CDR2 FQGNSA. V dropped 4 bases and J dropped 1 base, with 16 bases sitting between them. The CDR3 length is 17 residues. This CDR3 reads CASSYLITALNTGELFF. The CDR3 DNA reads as TGTGCCAGCAGCTACCTTATCACAGCACTGAACACCGGGGAGCTGTTTTTT.

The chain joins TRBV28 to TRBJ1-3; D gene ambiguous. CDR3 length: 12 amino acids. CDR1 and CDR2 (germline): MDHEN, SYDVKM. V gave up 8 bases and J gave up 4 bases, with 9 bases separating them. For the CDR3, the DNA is TGTGCCAGCTGGACGGGGGGAAACACCATATATTTT. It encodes CASWTGGNTIYF. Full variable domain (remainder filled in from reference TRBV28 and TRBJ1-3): DVKVTQSSRYLVKRTGEKVFLECVQDMDHENMFWYRQDPGLGLRLIYFSYDVKMKEKGDIPEGYSVSREKKERFSLILESASTNQTSMYLCASWTGGNTIYFGEGSWLTVV.

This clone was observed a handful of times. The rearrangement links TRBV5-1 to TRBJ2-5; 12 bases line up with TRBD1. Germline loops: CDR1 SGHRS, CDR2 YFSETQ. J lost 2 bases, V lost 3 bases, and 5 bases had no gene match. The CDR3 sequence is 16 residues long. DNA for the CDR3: TGCGCCAGCAGCTCGGGGACAGGGGGCTATCAAGAGACCCAGTACTTC. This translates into CASSSGTGGYQETQYF.

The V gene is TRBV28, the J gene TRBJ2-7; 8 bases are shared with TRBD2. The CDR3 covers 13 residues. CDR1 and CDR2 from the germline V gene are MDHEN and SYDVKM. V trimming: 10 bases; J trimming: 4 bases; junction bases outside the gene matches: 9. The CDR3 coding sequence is TGTGCCACCCTCTCCCAGCGGGGGTACGAGCAGTACTTC. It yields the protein CATLSQRGYEQYF. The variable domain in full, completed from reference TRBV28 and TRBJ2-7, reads DVKVTQSSRYLVKRTGEKVFLECVQDMDHENMFWYRQDPGLGLRLIYFSYDVKMKEKGDIPEGYSVSREKKERFSLILESASTNQTSMYLCATLSQRGYEQYFGPGTRLTVT.

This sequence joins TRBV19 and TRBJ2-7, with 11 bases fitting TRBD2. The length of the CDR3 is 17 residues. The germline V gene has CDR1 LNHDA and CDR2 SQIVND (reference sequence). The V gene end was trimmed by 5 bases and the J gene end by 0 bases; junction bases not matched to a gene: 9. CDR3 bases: TGTGCCAGTAGTTCCTCCGGGACTAGCGGTATCTCCTACGAGCAGTACTTC. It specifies CASSSSGTSGISYEQYF.

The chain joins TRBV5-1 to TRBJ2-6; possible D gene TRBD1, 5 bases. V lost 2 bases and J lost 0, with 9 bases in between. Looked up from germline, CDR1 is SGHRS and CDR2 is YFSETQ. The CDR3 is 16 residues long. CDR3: CASSLQVRSGANVLTF. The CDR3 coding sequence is TGCGCCAGCAGCTTACAGGTCCGCTCTGGGGCCAACGTCCTGACTTTC.

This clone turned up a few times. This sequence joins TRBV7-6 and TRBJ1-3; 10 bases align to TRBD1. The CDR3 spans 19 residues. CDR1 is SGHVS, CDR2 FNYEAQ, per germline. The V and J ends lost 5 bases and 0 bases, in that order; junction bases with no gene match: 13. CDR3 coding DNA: TGTGCCAGCAGCACGGTCCCGGGACAGGGGTTGGGCTCTGGAAACACCATATATTTT. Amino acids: CASSTVPGQGLGSGNTIYF.

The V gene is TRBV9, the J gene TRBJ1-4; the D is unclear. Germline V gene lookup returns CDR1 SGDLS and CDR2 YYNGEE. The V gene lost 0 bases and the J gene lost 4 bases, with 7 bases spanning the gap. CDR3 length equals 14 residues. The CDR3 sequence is CASSVGQDNEKLFF. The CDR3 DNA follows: TGTGCCAGCAGCGTAGGGCAGGATAATGAAAAACTGTTTTTT.

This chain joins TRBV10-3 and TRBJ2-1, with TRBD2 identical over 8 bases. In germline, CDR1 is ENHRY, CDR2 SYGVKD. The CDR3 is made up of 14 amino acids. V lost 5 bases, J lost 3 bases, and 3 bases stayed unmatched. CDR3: CAISRTSGYNEQFF. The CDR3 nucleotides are TGTGCCATCAGTCGCACTAGCGGCTACAATGAGCAGTTCTTC.

Here the CDR3 reads CASSERGRVFDEKLFF. Written as DNA, the CDR3 is TGTGCCAGCAGTGAAAGGGGCAGGGTTTTCGATGAAAAACTGTTTTTT. The chain has TRBV6-1 and TRBJ1-4; weak D call: TRBD1 (5 bases). The CDR3 loop spans 16 amino acids. Trimming took off 2 bases at V and 6 bases at J, with 16 bases between the two ends. Germline V gene sequence: CDR1 MNHNS, CDR2 SASEGT.

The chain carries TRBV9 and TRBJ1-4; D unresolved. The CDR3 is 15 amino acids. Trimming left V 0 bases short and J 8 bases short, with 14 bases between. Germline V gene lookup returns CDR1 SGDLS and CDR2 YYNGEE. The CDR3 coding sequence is TGTGCCAGCAGCGTAGTCGATCTTCTGAGGGAAAAACTGTTTTTT. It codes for CASSVVDLLREKLFF.

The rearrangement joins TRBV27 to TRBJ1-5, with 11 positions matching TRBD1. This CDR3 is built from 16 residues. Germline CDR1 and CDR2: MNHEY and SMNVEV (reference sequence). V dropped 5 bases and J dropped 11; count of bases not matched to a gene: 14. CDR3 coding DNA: TGTGCCAGCAGTACTTTCGGGACAGGGGGTCGTTCGGCCCAGCATTTT. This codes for CASSTFGTGGRSAQHF.